Shown below are 9 T cell receptor beta chains from a single sample sequenced in a study of T cells in Graves' hyperthyroidism and ophthalmopathy. Amplification of TCR beta CDR3 regions used RNA as the template. The study used the HTBI primer set for a first-round RT-PCR of the TCR CDR3. Each CDR3 protein gets one entry after TCRdb re-called the multiplex PCR reads with MiXCR. The table shows over 500,000 distinct CDR3 sequences, with approximately 49% occurring only once. Input material: peripheral blood or thyroid tissue (not recorded which). The receptors derive from an adult woman with Graves' disease, either hyperthyroidism or ophthalmopathy (not recorded which).

The chain joins TRBV7-9 to TRBJ1-1, with D possibly matching TRBD1 (5 bases). The CDR3 spans 16 residues. Germline assignment: CDR1 SEHNR and CDR2 FQNEAQ (reference sequence). Trimming took off 5 bases at V and 4 bases at J, with 20 bases between the two ends. The CDR3: CASSAVGGGGGTEAFF. Here the CDR3 DNA reads TGTGCCAGCAGCGCAGTTGGAGGTGGGGGAGGCACTGAAGCTTTCTTT.

As DNA, the CDR3 is TGTGCCAGCAGTTTCGGGACAGGGGGCGCAGAGGGCTACACCTTC. Its translation: CASSFGTGGAEGYTF. The rearrangement uses TRBV2 and TRBJ1-2; TRBD1 aligns across 12 bases. The CDR3 extends over 15 amino acids. V trimming: 5 bases; J trimming: 8 bases; junction bases outside the gene matches: 9. Germline V gene data show CDR1 as SNHLY and CDR2 as FYNNEI. Looking up the rest from reference TRBV2 and TRBJ1-2 gives the full variable domain: EPEVTQTPSHQVTQMGQEVILRCVPISNHLYFYWYRQILGQKVEFLVSFYNNEISEKSEIFDDQFSVERPDGSNFTLKIRSTKLEDSAMYFCASSFGTGGAEGYTFGSGTRLTVV.

CDR3 sequence: CASSPGGKLYGYTF. In DNA, the CDR3 is TGTGCCAGTAGTCCAGGAGGAAAACTCTATGGCTACACCTTC. The chain is built from TRBV19 and TRBJ1-2; unclear D gene. The CDR3 sequence is 14 residues long. The V gene lost 5 bases and the J gene lost 4 bases, with 14 bases spanning the gap. Per germline, CDR1 LNHDA and CDR2 SQIVND (reference sequence). The full variable domain, rest sourced from reference TRBV19 and TRBJ1-2, is DGGITQSPKYLFRKEGQNVTLSCEQNLNHDAMYWYRQDPGQGLRLIYYSQIVNDFQKGDIAEGYSVSREKKESFPLTVTSAQKNPTAFYLCASSPGGKLYGYTFGSGTRLTVV.

This clonotype was found many times. J is TRBJ1-2 and V is TRBV5-4; possibly TRBD1 for D (6 bases). Trimming left V 6 bases short and J 4 bases short, with 19 bases between. Germline V CDR1 and CDR2: SGHNT, YYREEE (reference sequence). This CDR3 is built from 15 residues. CDR3 sequence reads: CASNIQGGEVYGYTF. The CDR3 coding sequence is TGTGCCAGCAACATACAGGGTGGTGAAGTCTATGGCTACACCTTC.

There are a few counts of this clonotype. The rearrangement links TRBV29-1 to TRBJ2-6; TRBD2 matches at 13 bases. Germline V gene sequence: CDR1 SQVTM, CDR2 ANQGSEA. The J segment lost 2 bases and the V segment lost 6 bases, leaving 4 bases of the junction unmatched. The CDR3 contains 16 residues. DNA of the CDR3: TGCAGCGTCCTAGGACTAGCGGGAGCTGGGGCCAACGTCCTGACTTTC. This sequence encodes CSVLGLAGAGANVLTF.

This clonotype came up many times. The CDR3 protein is CSLRLAGGTGELFF. CDR3 sequence (DNA): TGCAGCTTGCGACTAGCGGGTGGCACCGGGGAGCTGTTTTTT. The chain couples TRBV29-1 to TRBJ2-2, with 10 bases aligning to TRBD2. Trimming removed 8 bases from V and 4 bases from J; junction bases left unmatched: 7. Germline V gene lookup returns CDR1 SQVTM and CDR2 ANQGSEA. This CDR3 spans 14 amino acids.

The rearrangement uses TRBV9 and TRBJ1-4, with D possibly matching TRBD1 (6 bases). CDR3 length: 15 residues. V lost 4 bases, J lost 6 bases, and 16 bases lay in between. Germline CDR1 SGDLS, CDR2 YYNGEE. The CDR3 DNA reads as TGTGCCAGCAGCCCCGGACAGTCCCTAGATGAAAAACTGTTTTTT. Protein sequence: CASSPGQSLDEKLFF.

In this sample, this clonotype turned up many times. This chain joins TRBV14 and TRBJ1-1, with D hard to call. The V gene lost 0 bases and the J gene lost 10 bases, with 6 bases spanning the gap. In germline, CDR1 is SGHDN, CDR2 FVKESK. This CDR3 has 11 amino acids. The CDR3 nucleotides read TGTGCCAGCAGCCAAGATTCGTCAGCTTTCTTT. It codes for CASSQDSSAFF.

The chain carries TRBV9 and TRBJ2-2; 11 bases are shared with TRBD2. The V segment lost 5 bases and the J segment 3 bases; nucleotides outside the gene matches: 9. CDR1 is SGDLS and CDR2 is YYNGEE in the germline V gene. The CDR3 has 17 residues. Here the CDR3 reads CASRPPGLAGDTGELFF. The CDR3 coding sequence is TGTGCCAGCAGACCCCCAGGACTAGCGGGTGACACCGGGGAGCTGTTTTTT.